This T cell receptor beta chain is from a study of T cell responses to AZD1222 COVID-19 vaccine. This clone appeared a few times. Its target is unknown. Overall study findings and caveats: White British ancestry dominated among donors, who included more females, and clonal diversity was possibly underestimated.

Germline lookup yields CDR1 SEHNR and CDR2 FQNEAQ (reference sequence). Trimming removed 3 bases from V and 3 bases from J; junction bases left unmatched: 7. The CDR3 is 15 amino acids. Data came from immunoSEQ multiplex PCR; TCRdb stores just in-frame clones and leaves some out. The table records roughly 120,000 clones, about 82% of them present only once. The sample was peripheral blood, taken 28 days after the second AZD1222 dose. The V and J genes are TRBV7-9 and TRBJ2-7; 8 bases fit TRBD2. This receptor was identified in an adult who received the AZD1222 COVID-19 vaccine. The CDR3 here is CASSFKSGGNYEQYF. In DNA form, the CDR3 reads TGTGCCAGCAGCTTTAAAAGCGGGGGCAACTACGAGCAGTACTTC.